This T cell receptor (beta chain) was captured in a study of CD8 T cells in ankylosing spondylitis. General observations from the study: What seemed typical of ankylosing spondylitis blood was a TCR beta motif built from several highly homologous variants.

TCRdb reanalysed the 5' RACE reads using MiXCR and keeps one entry per CDR3 protein. The data show 700,000 to 1,000,000 distinct CDR3 sequences, with 10% to 15% seen just once and roughly 0.51% held by the top ten. The germline V gene has CDR1 SQVTM and CDR2 ANQGSEA. The CDR3 has 14 amino acids. Trimming left V 6 bases short and J 1 base short, with 10 bases between. This clonotype was seen ten or more times. Antigen: not known. This sequence originates from a male donor with ankylosing spondylitis. This chain uses TRBV29-1 with TRBJ2-6; TRBD1 might be the D (6 bases). Sequenced: blood, either unsorted or a sorted T cell fraction (not recorded which). Here the CDR3 DNA reads TGCAGCGTGGCCCAGGGGTCTGGGGCCAACGTCCTGACTTTC. Translated, it gives CSVAQGSGANVLTF.